This T cell receptor beta chain was sequenced during a study of HIV-infected children after antiretroviral therapy interruption. Study-wide context: Most children had recorded EBV and CMV exposure. Continuous-treatment samples came from weeks 0, 48 and 150. Weeks 0, 12, interruption end (24 or 48), and about 3 years post-study gave interruption-arm samples.

This clonotype was counted at least ten times. RNA-based 3' RACE libraries used unique molecular identifiers. TCRdb passed the 3' RACE reads through MiXCR, listing each CDR3 protein once. The sample records roughly 16,000 distinct CDR3 sequences, 3% to 3.5% being singletons. Treatment meaning: PENTA 11 planned treatment interruption arm or continuous ART arm. This CDR3 spans 14 amino acids. The ends lost 5 bases at V and 7 bases at J; junction bases unmatched: 9. From germline, CDR1 is SSHAT and CDR2 FNYEAQ (reference sequence). The V and J genes are TRBV7-7 and TRBJ2-5; 8 positions match TRBD1. This receptor was taken from a pool of human donors with HIV. This specimen consisted of CD45RO+ CD8+ T cells from PBMCs, pooled from several time points, obtained from a donor given antiretroviral therapy, either interrupted or continuous. Subset given: memory CD8+ CD45RO+ CD45RA- T cells. The CDR3: CASSMDRAPGTQYF. CDR3 DNA sequence: TGTGCCAGCAGCATGGACAGGGCGCCGGGGACCCAGTACTTC.